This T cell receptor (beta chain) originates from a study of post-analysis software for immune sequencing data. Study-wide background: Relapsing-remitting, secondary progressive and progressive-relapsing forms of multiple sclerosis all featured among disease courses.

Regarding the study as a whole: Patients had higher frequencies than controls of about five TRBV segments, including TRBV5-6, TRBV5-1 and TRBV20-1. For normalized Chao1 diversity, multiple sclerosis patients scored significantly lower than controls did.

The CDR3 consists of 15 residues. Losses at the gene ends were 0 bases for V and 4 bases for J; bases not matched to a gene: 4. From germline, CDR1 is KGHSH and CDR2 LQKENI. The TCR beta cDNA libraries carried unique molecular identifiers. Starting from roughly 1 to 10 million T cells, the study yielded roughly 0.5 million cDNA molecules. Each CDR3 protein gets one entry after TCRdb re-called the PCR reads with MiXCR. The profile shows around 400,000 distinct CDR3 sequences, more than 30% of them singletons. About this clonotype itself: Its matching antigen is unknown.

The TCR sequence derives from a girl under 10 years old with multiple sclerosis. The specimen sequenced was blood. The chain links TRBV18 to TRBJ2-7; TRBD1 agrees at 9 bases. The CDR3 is CASSPPMTGGYEQYF. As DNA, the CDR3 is TGTGCCAGCTCACCACCGATGACAGGGGGATACGAGCAGTACTTC.